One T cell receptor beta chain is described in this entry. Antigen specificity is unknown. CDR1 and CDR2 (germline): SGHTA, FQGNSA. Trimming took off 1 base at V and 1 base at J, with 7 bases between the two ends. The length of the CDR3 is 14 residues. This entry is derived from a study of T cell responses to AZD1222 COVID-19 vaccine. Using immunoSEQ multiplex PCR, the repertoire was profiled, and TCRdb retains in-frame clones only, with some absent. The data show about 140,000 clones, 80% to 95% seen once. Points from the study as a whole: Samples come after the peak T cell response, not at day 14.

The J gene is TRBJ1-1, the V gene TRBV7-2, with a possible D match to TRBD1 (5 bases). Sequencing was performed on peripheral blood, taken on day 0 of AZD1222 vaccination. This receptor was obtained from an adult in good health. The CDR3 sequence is CASSLGRGNTEAFF. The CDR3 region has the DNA TGTGCCAGCAGCTTAGGAAGGGGGAACACTGAAGCTTTCTTT.